The text below deals with one T cell receptor (beta chain). In germline, CDR1 is LGHNA, CDR2 YNFKEQ. This CDR3 spans 14 amino acids. V was trimmed by 4 bases and J by 0 bases, leaving 7 bases between them. This sample was taken from a study of blood T cell repertoires in COVID-19. Participant age was roughly 18 to 100 years, and participants resided in about 25 US areas. Clones were read by immunoSEQ multiplex PCR, and TCRdb kept only the in-frame ones, dropping some. The sample has approximately 300,000 clones; nearly 90% are singletons. Input material: PBMCs or T cells enriched from blood (not recorded which). The receptor was isolated from a woman under 40 who had recovered from COVID-19. This rearrangement joins TRBV4-2 to TRBJ1-3, with TRBD1 as a possible D gene (5 bases). Here the CDR3 reads CASSPQVSGNTIYF. DNA for the CDR3: TGTGCCAGCAGCCCACAGGTCTCTGGAAACACCATATATTTT.